These T cell receptor beta chains were read from a single sample in a study of T cell responses to AZD1222 COVID-19 vaccine. Measured with immunoSEQ multiplex PCR; TCRdb has only the in-frame clones, and not every one. This sample has about 120,000 clones, with around 85% found just once. Sequenced here: peripheral blood, sampled on day 0 of MenACWY control vaccination. These receptors came from an adult in good health. The CDR3 runs from the conserved cysteine through the conserved F or W. The D gene is left open where the match is weak. Clone size is given for some rows only: seen once, a few or many times, or a class if the clone is expanded.

-,TRBV19,TRBJ1-1,once,CASVGGVMNTEAFF,TGTGCCAGCGTAGGTGGAGTGATGAACACTGAAGCTTTCTTT
-,TRBV3-1/TRBV3-2,TRBJ1-3,few,CASSQVWAAGNTIYF,TGTGCCAGCAGCCAAGTCTGGGCAGCGGGAAACACCATATATTTT
-,TRBV18,TRBJ1-2,-,CASSPDRVGGYTF,TGTGCCAGCTCACCAGACAGAGTGGGTGGCTACACCTTC
TRBD2,TRBV4-1,TRBJ2-1,-,CASSQSPSGGAGNEQFF,TGCGCCAGCAGCCAATCACCTAGCGGGGGGGCCGGGAATGAGCAGTTCTTC
TRBD1,TRBV4-3,TRBJ2-5,once,CASSQERQGAETQYF,TGCGCCAGCAGCCAAGAAAGACAGGGGGCAGAGACCCAGTACTTC
-,TRBV9,TRBJ2-7,-,CASSVVAGNDEQYF,TGTGCCAGCAGCGTAGTAGCAGGGAATGACGAGCAGTACTTC
-,TRBV3-1/TRBV3-2,TRBJ2-7,-,CASSPRRATSYEQYF,TGTGCCAGCAGCCCACGGAGGGCCACTTCCTACGAGCAGTACTTC
TRBD2,TRBV11-2,TRBJ2-5,-,CASSFLRRGKETQYF,TGTGCCAGCAGCTTCCTTCGGCGGGGGAAAGAGACCCAGTACTTC
TRBD2,TRBV7-3,TRBJ2-1,-,CASSLGGLAVNEQFF,TGTGCCAGCAGCTTGGGGGGACTAGCTGTCAATGAGCAGTTCTTC
-,TRBV19,TRBJ1-1,-,CASNPRDGDEAFF,TGTGCCAGTAATCCGAGGGACGGCGATGAAGCTTTCTTT
TRBD1,TRBV19,TRBJ2-7,-,CASSPGTGLDEQYF,TGTGCCAGTAGTCCCGGGACAGGTCTCGACGAGCAGTACTTC
TRBD2,TRBV29-1,TRBJ2-1,-,CSVKPRLADPYNEQFF,TGCAGCGTCAAACCGCGACTAGCGGACCCCTACAATGAGCAGTTCTTC
-,TRBV29-1,TRBJ1-2,few,CSVEDRAPSYGYTF,TGCAGCGTTGAAGACAGAGCCCCATCCTATGGCTACACCTTC
TRBD2,TRBV5-6,TRBJ2-3,-,CASSLLGSGDTDTQYF,TGTGCCAGCAGCTTGTTAGGTAGCGGGGACACAGATACGCAGTATTTT
-,TRBV7-8,TRBJ2-7,-,CASSLRGRYEQYF,TGTGCCAGCAGCTTACGGGGTCGGTACGAGCAGTACTTC
-,TRBV25-1,TRBJ1-6,-,CASIASYNSPLHF,TGTGCCAGCATTGCGTCCTATAATTCACCCCTCCACTTT
TRBD1,TRBV7-2,TRBJ1-2,-,CASSPTQGQGQTNYGYTF,TGTGCCAGCAGCCCAACACAAGGACAGGGGCAAACTAACTATGGCTACACCTTC
-,TRBV10-1,TRBJ2-3,-,CASSHYGTDTQYF,TGCGCCAGCAGTCATTACGGTACAGATACGCAGTATTTT
TRBD2,TRBV9,TRBJ2-2,once,CASSVVGLAGGPRTGELFF,TGTGCCAGCAGCGTGGTGGGACTAGCGGGGGGGCCACGCACCGGGGAGCTGTTTTTT
-,TRBV5-1,TRBJ2-1,-,CASSPPGTQGVNEQFF,TGCGCCAGCAGCCCGCCGGGGACTCAAGGGGTCAATGAGCAGTTCTTC
-,TRBV6-5,TRBJ2-7,-,CASSYLGRGHEQYF,TGTGCCAGCAGTTACTTGGGACGGGGACACGAGCAGTACTTC
-,TRBV6-5,TRBJ1-3,-,CASSYYGGNTIYF,TGTGCCAGCAGTTACTACGGTGGAAACACCATATATTTT
TRBD2,TRBV7-2,TRBJ2-2,-,CASSLSPGGAYTGELFF,TGTGCCAGCAGCTTATCTCCCGGGGGGGCCTACACCGGGGAGCTGTTTTTT
-,TRBV28,TRBJ2-1,-,CASSPVGSYNEQFF,TGTGCCAGCAGTCCAGTCGGCAGTTACAATGAGCAGTTCTTC
TRBD1,TRBV7-8,TRBJ2-1,-,CASSMDRAVYNEQFF,TGTGCCAGCAGCATGGACAGGGCAGTATACAATGAGCAGTTCTTC
-,TRBV18,TRBJ1-1,-,CASSPRLEGGTEAFF,TGTGCCAGCTCACCTCGCCTTGAAGGGGGCACTGAAGCTTTCTTT
TRBD1,TRBV9,TRBJ1-6,once,CASSVYPHFPPGQLYSYNSPLHF,TGTGCCAGCAGCGTATATCCCCACTTCCCCCCGGGACAGTTATACTCCTATAATTCACCCCTCCACTTT
TRBD1,TRBV9,TRBJ2-3,-,CASSVGQGPYPTDTQYF,TGTGCCAGCAGCGTAGGACAGGGTCCTTACCCCACAGATACGCAGTATTTT
-,TRBV4-1,TRBJ1-6,few,CASSQVSPGEGSTHSPLHF,TGCGCCAGCAGCCAAGTCTCTCCTGGGGAGGGGAGCACGCATTCACCCCTCCACTTT
-,TRBV2,TRBJ2-1,-,CASGVGLNNEQFF,TGTGCCAGCGGGGTGGGGCTGAACAATGAGCAGTTCTTC
TRBD2,TRBV29-1,TRBJ2-5,-,CSVTRRGETQYF,TGCAGCGTTACCCGGCGGGGGGAGACCCAGTACTTC
-,TRBV19,TRBJ1-2,once,CASRTGLNYGYTF,TGTGCCAGTAGAACAGGACTTAACTATGGCTACACCTTC
-,TRBV14,TRBJ1-5,-,CASSQDGARDQPQHF,TGTGCCAGCAGCCAAGACGGGGCTAGGGATCAGCCCCAGCATTTT
TRBD1,TRBV5-1,TRBJ1-1,-,CASSLGQGATLTEAFF,TGCGCCAGCAGCCTAGGACAGGGGGCAACCCTCACTGAAGCTTTCTTT
-,TRBV4-3,TRBJ1-1,-,CASSQDGRRPNTEAFF,TGCGCCAGCAGCCAAGATGGACGAAGACCGAACACTGAAGCTTTCTTT
TRBD1,TRBV7-2,TRBJ1-6,-,CASSPIPTGASPLHF,TGTGCCAGCAGCCCCATCCCGACAGGGGCATCACCCCTCCACTTT
TRBD1,TRBV6-5,TRBJ1-1,few,CASSSQGGNTEAFF,TGTGCCAGCAGTTCCCAGGGGGGGAACACTGAAGCTTTCTTT
-,TRBV5-4,TRBJ1-4,-,CASSVDSEKLFF,TGTGCCAGCAGCGTGGACAGTGAAAAACTGTTTTTT
TRBD2,TRBV3-1/TRBV3-2,TRBJ2-3,-,CASSQDRGRVKGTQYF,TGTGCCAGCAGCCAAGATCGTGGGAGGGTAAAAGGTACGCAGTATTTT
-,TRBV12-5,TRBJ1-2,-,CASGFAGNYGYTF,TGTGCTAGTGGTTTCGCGGGGAACTATGGCTACACCTTC
-,TRBV18,TRBJ1-2,once,CASSPLEGQNYGYTF,TGTGCCAGCTCACCACTAGAAGGACAGAACTATGGCTACACCTTC
TRBD1,TRBV2,TRBJ1-1,-,CASSAGGYTEAFF,TGTGCCAGCAGTGCAGGGGGGTACACTGAAGCTTTCTTT
-,TRBV6-6,TRBJ2-2,once,CASSQVGANTGELFF,TGTGCCAGCAGCCAAGTAGGGGCAAACACCGGGGAGCTGTTTTTT
TRBD1,TRBV24-1,TRBJ1-2,-,CATQGQGLYGYTF,TGTGCCACCCAGGGACAGGGACTCTATGGCTACACCTTC
-,TRBV6-6,TRBJ2-3,-,CASSSAGTPPLDTQYF,TGTGCCAGCAGTTCCGCCGGGACTCCACCCTTAGATACGCAGTATTTT
-,TRBV11-2,TRBJ2-7,-,CASRPTSSYEQYF,TGTGCCAGCAGGCCAACCAGCTCCTACGAGCAGTACTTC
TRBD1,TRBV7-9,TRBJ1-1,-,CASSSLQGTNTEAFF,TGTGCCAGCAGCTCCTTACAGGGGACGAACACTGAAGCTTTCTTT
-,TRBV5-4,TRBJ2-7,-,CASSPPLTGSYEQYF,TGTGCCAGCAGCCCCCCCCTGACAGGCTCCTACGAGCAGTACTTC
TRBD2,TRBV14,TRBJ2-5,few,CAAKGLAGPYTEETQYF,TGTGCCGCCAAGGGGCTAGCGGGGCCTTATACGGAAGAGACCCAGTACTTC